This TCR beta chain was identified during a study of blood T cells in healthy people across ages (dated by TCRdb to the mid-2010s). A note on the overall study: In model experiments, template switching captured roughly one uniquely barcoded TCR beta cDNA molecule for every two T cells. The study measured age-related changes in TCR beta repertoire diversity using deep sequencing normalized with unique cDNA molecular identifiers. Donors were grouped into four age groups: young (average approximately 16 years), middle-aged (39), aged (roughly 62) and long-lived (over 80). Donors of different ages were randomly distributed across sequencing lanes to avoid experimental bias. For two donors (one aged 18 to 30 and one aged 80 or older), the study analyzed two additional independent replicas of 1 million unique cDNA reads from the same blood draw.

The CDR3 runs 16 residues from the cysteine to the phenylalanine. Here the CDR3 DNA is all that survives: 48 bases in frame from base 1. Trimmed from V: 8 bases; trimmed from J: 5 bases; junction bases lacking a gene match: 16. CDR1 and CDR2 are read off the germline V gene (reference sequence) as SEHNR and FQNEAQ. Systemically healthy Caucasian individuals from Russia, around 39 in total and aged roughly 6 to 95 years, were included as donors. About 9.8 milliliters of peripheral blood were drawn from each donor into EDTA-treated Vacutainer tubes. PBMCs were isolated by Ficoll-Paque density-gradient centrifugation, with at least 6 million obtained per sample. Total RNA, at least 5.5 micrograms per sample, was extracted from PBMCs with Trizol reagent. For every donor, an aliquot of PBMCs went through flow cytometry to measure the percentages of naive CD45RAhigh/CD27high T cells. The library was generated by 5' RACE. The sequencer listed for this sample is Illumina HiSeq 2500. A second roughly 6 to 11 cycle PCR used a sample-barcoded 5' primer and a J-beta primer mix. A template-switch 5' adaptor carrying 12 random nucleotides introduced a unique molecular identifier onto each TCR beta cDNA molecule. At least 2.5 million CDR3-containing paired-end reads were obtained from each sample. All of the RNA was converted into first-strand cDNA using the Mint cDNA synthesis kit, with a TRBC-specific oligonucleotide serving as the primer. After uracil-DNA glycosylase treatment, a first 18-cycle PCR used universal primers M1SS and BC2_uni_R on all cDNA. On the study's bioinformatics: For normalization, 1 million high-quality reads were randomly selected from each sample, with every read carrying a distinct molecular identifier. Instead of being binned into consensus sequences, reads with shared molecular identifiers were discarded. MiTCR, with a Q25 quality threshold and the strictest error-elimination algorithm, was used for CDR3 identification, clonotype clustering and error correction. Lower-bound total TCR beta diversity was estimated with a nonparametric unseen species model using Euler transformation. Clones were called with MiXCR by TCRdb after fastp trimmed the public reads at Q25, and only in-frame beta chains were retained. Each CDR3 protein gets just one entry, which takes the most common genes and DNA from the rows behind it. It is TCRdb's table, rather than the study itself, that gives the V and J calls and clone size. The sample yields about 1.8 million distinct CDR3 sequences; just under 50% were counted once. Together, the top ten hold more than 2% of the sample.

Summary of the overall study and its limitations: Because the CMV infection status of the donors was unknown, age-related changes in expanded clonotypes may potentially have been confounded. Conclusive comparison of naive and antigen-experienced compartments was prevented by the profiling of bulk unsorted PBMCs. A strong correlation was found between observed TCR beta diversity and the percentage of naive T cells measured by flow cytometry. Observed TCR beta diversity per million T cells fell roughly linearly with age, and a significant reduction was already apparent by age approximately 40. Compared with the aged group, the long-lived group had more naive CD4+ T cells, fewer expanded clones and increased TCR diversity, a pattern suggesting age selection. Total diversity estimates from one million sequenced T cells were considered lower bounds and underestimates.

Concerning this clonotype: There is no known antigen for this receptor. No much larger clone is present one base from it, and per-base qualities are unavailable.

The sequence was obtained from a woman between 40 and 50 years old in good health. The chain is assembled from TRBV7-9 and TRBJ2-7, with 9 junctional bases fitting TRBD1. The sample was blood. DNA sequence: TGTGCCAGCGGATCGCCCCGACAGGGGGGTATCCACGAGCAGTACTTC. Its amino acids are CASGSPRQGGIHEQYF.